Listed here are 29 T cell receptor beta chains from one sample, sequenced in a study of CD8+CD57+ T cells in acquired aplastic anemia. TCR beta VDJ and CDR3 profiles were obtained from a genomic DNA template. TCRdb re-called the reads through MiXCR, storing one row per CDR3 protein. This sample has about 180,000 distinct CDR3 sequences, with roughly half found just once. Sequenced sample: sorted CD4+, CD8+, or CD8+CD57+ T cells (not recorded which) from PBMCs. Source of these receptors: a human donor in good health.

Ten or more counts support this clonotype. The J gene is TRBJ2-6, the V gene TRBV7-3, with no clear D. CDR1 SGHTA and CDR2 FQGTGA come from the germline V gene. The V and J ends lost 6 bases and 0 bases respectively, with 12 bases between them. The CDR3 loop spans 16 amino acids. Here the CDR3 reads CASSQQTGSGANVLTF. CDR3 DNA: TGTGCCAGCAGTCAACAGACGGGCTCTGGGGCCAACGTCCTGACTTTC.

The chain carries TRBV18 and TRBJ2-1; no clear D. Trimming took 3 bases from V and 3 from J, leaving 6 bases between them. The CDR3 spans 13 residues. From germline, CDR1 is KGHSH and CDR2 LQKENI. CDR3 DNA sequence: TGTGCCAGCTCACCTCCACTCTACAATGAGCAGTTCTTC. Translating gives CASSPPLYNEQFF.

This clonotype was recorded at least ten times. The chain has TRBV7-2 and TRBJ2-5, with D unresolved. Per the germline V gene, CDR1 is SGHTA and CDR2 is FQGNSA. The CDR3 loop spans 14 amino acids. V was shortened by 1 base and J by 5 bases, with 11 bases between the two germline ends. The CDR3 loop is CASSLESRLETQYF. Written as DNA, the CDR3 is TGTGCCAGCAGCTTAGAAAGCCGATTGGAGACCCAGTACTTC.

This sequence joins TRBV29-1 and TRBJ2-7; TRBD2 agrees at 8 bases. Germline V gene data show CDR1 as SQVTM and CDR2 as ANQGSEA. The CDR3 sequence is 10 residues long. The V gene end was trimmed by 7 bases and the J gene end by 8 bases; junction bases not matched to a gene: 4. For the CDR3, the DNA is TGCAGCGGGTATAGCGGGAAGCAGTACTTC. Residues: CSGYSGKQYF.

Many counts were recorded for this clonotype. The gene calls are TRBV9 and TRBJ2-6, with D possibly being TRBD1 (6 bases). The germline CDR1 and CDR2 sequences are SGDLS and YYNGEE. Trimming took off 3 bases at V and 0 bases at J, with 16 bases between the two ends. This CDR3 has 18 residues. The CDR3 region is CASSERWGLSSGANVLTF. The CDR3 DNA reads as TGTGCCAGCAGCGAGCGGTGGGGGCTAAGCTCTGGGGCCAACGTCCTGACTTTC.

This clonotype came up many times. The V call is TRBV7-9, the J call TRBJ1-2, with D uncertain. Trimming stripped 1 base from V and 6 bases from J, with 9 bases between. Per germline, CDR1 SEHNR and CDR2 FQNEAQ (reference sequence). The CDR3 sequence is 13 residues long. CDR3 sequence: CASSLESAHGYTF. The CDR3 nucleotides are TGTGCCAGCAGCTTAGAATCAGCACATGGCTACACCTTC. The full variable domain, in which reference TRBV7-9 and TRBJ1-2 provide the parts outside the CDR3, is DTGVSQNPRHKITKRGQNVTFRCDPISEHNRLYWYRQTLGQGPEFLTYFQNEAQLEKSRLLSDRFSAERPKGSFSTLEIQRTEQGDSAMYLCASSLESAHGYTFGSGTRLTVV.

CDR3 sequence: CASGQGERYEQYF. As DNA, the CDR3 is TGTGCCAGTGGACAGGGGGAGCGCTACGAGCAGTACTTC. The chain joins TRBV19 to TRBJ2-7, with 10 bases fitting TRBD1. Germline CDR1 reads LNHDA; CDR2 reads SQIVND (reference sequence). With 8 bases clipped from V and 3 bases from J, the junction kept 4 bases outside the gene matches. This CDR3 region has 13 residues. Using reference TRBV19 and TRBJ2-7 for the parts outside the CDR3, the full variable domain is DGGITQSPKYLFRKEGQNVTLSCEQNLNHDAMYWYRQDPGQGLRLIYYSQIVNDFQKGDIAEGYSVSREKKESFPLTVTSAQKNPTAFYLCASGQGERYEQYFGPGTRLTVT.

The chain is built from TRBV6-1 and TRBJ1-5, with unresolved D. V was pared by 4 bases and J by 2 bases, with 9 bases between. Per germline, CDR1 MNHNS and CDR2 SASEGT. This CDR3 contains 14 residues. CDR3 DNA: TGTGCCAGCAGTGGGCTGGAGGGCAATCAGCCCCAGCATTTT. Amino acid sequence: CASSGLEGNQPQHF.

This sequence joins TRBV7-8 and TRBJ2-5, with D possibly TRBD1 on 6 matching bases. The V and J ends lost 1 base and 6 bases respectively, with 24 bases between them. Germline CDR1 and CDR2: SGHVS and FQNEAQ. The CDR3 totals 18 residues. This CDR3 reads CASSLVYGLGGLQQTQYF. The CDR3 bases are TGTGCCAGCAGCTTAGTCTATGGACTTGGGGGCCTACAACAGACCCAGTACTTC.

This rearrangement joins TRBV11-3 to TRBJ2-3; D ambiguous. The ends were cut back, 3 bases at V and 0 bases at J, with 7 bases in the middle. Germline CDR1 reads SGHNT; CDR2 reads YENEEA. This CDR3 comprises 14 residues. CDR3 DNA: TGTGCCAGCAGCTTTACTGGGAGCACAGATACGCAGTATTTT. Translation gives CASSFTGSTDTQYF.

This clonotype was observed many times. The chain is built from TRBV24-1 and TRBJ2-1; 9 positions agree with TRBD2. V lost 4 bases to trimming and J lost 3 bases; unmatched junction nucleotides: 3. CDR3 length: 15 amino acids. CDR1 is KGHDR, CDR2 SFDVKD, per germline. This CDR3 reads CATSERTSDYNEQFF. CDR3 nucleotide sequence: TGTGCCACCAGTGAACGGACTAGCGACTACAATGAGCAGTTCTTC.

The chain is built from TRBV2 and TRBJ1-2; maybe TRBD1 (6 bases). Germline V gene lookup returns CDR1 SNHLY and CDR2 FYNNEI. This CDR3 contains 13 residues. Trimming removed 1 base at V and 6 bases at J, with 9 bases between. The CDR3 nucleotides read TGTGCCAGCAGTGAAGTTAAGGGGGATGGCTACACCTTC. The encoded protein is CASSEVKGDGYTF.

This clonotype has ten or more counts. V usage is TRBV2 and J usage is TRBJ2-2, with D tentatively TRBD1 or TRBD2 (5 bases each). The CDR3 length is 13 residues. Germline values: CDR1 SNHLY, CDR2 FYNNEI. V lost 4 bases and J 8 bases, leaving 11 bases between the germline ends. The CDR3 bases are TGTGCCAGCAGTGTACAAGGGGAGGGGGAGCTGTTTTTT. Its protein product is CASSVQGEGELFF.

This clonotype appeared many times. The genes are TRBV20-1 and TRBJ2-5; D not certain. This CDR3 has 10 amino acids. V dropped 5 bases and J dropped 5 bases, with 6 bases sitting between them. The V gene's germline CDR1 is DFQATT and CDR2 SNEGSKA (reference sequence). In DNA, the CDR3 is TGCAGTGCTCGTAGGGAGACCCAGTACTTC. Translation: CSARRETQYF.

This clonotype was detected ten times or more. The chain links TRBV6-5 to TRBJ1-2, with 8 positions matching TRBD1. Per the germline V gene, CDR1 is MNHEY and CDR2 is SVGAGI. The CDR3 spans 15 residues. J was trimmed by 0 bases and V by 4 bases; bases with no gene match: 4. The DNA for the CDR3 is TGTGCCAGCAGTTCCCGGACAGGGACTAACTATGGCTACACCTTC. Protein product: CASSSRTGTNYGYTF.

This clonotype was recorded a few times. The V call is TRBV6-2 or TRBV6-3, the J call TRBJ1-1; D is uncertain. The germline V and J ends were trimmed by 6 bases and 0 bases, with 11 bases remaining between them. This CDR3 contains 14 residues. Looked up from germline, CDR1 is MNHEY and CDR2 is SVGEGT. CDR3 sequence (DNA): TGTGCCAGCAGGTTGGATACTTTGAACACTGAAGCTTTCTTT. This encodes CASRLDTLNTEAFF.

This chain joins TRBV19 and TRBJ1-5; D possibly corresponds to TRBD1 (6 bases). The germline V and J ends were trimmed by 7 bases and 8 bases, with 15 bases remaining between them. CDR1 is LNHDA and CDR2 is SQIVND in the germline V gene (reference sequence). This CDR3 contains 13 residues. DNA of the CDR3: TGTGCCAGTACCCGGGGCAGGGGAAAGCCCCAGCATTTT. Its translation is CASTRGRGKPQHF. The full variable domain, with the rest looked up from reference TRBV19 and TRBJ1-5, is DGGITQSPKYLFRKEGQNVTLSCEQNLNHDAMYWYRQDPGQGLRLIYYSQIVNDFQKGDIAEGYSVSREKKESFPLTVTSAQKNPTAFYLCASTRGRGKPQHFGDGTRLSIL.

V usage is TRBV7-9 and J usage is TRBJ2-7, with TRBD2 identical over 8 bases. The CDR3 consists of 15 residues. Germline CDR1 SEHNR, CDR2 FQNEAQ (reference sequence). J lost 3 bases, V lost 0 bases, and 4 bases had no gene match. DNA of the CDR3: TGTGCCAGCAGCTTAGCCGGACTAGCAAGCTACGAGCAGTACTTC. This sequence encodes CASSLAGLASYEQYF.

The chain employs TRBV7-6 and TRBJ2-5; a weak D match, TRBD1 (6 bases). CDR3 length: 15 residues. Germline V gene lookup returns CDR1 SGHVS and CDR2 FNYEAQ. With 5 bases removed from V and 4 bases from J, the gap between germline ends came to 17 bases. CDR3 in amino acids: CASSQTYRVGETQYF. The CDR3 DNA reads TGTGCCAGCAGCCAAACGTACAGGGTAGGAGAGACCCAGTACTTC.

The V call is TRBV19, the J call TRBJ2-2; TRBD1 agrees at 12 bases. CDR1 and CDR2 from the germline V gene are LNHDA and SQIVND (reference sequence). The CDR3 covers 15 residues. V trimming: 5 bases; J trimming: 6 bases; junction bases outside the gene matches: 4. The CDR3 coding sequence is TGTGCCAGTAGTCCGGGACAGGGGGCCGCCGGGGAGCTGTTTTTT. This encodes CASSPGQGAAGELFF.

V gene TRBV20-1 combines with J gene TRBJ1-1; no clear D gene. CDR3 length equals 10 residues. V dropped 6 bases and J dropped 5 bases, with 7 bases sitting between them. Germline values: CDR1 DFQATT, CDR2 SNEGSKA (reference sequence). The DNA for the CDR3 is TGCAGTGCCGTAGGAACTGAAGCTTTCTTT. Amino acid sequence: CSAVGTEAFF.

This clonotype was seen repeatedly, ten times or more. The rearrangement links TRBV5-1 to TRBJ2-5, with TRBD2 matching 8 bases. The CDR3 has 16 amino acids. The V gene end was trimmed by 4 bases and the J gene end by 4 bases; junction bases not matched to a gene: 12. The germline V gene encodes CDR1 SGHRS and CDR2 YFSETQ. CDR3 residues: CASSNLSAGGGETQYF. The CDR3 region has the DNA TGCGCCAGCAGCAACCTCTCTGCGGGAGGTGGAGAGACCCAGTACTTC. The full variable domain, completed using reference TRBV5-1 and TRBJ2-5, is KAGVTQTPRYLIKTRGQQVTLSCSPISGHRSVSWYQQTPGQGLQFLFEYFSETQRNKGNFPGRFSGRQFSNSRSEMNVSTLELGDSALYLCASSNLSAGGGETQYFGPGTRLLVL.

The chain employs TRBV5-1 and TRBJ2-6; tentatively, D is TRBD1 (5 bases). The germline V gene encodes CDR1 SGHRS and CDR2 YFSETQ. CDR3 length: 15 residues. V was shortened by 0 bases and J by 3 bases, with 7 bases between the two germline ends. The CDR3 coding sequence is TGCGCCAGCAGCTTGGCTAGGGGTGGGGCCAACGTCCTGACTTTC. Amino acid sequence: CASSLARGGANVLTF.

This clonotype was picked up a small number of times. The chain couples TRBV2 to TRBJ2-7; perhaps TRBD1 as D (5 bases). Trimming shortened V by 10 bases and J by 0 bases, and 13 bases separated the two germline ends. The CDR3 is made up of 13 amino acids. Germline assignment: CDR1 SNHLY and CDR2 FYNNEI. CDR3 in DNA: TGTGCCATGACAGCTTCTGACTCCTACGAGCAGTACTTC. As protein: CAMTASDSYEQYF.

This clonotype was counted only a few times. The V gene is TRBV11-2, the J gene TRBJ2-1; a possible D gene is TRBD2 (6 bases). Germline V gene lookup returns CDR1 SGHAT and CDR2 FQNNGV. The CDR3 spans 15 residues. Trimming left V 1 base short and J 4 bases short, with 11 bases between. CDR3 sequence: CASSLVAGSYNEQFF. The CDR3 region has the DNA TGTGCCAGCAGCTTAGTGGCGGGATCATACAATGAGCAGTTCTTC.

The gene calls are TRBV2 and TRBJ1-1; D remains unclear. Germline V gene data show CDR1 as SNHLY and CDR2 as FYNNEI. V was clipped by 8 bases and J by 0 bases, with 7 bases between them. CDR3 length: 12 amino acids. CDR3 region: CASLRLNTEAFF. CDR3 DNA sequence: TGTGCCAGCCTTCGGTTGAACACTGAAGCTTTCTTT. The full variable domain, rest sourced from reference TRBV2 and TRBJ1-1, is EPEVTQTPSHQVTQMGQEVILRCVPISNHLYFYWYRQILGQKVEFLVSFYNNEISEKSEIFDDQFSVERPDGSNFTLKIRSTKLEDSAMYFCASLRLNTEAFFGQGTRLTVV.

The DNA for the CDR3 is TGTGCCAGCTCACCAGGGTTCGGCATTGAAGCTTTCTTT. Its protein is CASSPGFGIEAFF. The chain joins TRBV18 to TRBJ1-1, with D hard to call. The germline V and J ends were trimmed by 2 bases and 7 bases, with 11 bases remaining between them. The CDR3 is 13 residues long. The germline V gene has CDR1 KGHSH and CDR2 LQKENI.

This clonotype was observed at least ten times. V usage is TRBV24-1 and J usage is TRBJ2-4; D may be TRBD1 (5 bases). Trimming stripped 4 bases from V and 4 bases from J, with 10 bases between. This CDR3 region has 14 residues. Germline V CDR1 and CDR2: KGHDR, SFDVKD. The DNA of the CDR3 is TGTGCCACCAGTGACGAGACAGTGAAAAACATTCAGTACTTC. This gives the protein CATSDETVKNIQYF.

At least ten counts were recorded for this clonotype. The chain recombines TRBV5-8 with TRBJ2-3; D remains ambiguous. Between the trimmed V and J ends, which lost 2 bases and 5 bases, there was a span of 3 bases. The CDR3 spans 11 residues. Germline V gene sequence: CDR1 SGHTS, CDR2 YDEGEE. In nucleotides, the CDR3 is TGTGCCAGCAGCTTATTAGATACGCAGTATTTT. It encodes CASSLLDTQYF.